The 24 T cell receptor beta chains below come from one sample, sequenced in a study of HIV-infected patients and healthy controls. MiXCR, run by TCRdb on the 5' RACE reads, gives a single entry per CDR3 protein. The sample includes about 70,000 distinct CDR3 sequences, roughly a sixth of them seen just once. Sample: CD4+ T cells from blood. These receptors all come from a human donor in good health.

There are a few counts of this clonotype. The genes are TRBV11-1 and TRBJ2-3; no reliable D call. Trimming took 6 bases from V and 8 from J, leaving 12 bases between them. The length of the CDR3 is 12 residues. CDR1 is SGHAT, CDR2 FQDESV, per germline (reference sequence). The CDR3 loop reads CASRSSVGTQYF. The CDR3 bases are TGTGCCAGCAGATCCTCAGTAGGTACGCAGTATTTT.

Only a few counts were recorded for this clonotype. The chain employs TRBV18 and TRBJ1-5, with 10 bases fitting TRBD1. Germline values: CDR1 KGHSH, CDR2 LQKENI. Losses at the gene ends were 3 bases for V and 5 bases for J; bases not matched to a gene: 1. The CDR3 spans 14 residues. CDR3 sequence reads: CASSPGTGDQPQHF. DNA for the CDR3: TGTGCCAGCTCACCTGGGACAGGGGATCAGCCCCAGCATTTT.

This clonotype was recorded at least ten times. The chain joins TRBV3-1 to TRBJ2-3, with a possible D match to TRBD2 (6 bases). The CDR3 spans 15 residues. Germline lookup yields CDR1 LGHDT and CDR2 YNNKEL (reference sequence). Trimming left V 8 bases short and J 2 bases short, with 17 bases between. CDR3 bases: TGTGCCAGCGCCCGGGAAAAGCGGGCCACAGATACGCAGTATTTT. Translating it yields CASAREKRATDTQYF.

This chain joins TRBV14 and TRBJ2-5; D not resolved. This CDR3 has 15 residues. Germline V CDR1 and CDR2: SGHDN, FVKESK. Trimming pared 0 bases from V and 7 bases from J, leaving 15 bases between. The CDR3 here is CASSQELPGRGTQYF. The CDR3, as DNA: TGTGCCAGCAGCCAAGAACTACCAGGCCGCGGGACCCAGTACTTC.

V usage is TRBV12-3 or TRBV12-4 and J usage is TRBJ1-2; 9 bases are a match to TRBD1. The CDR3 sequence is 14 residues long. The J segment lost 3 bases and the V segment lost 7 bases, leaving 6 bases of the junction unmatched. CDR3 protein: CASKRTGVDYGYTF. CDR3 nucleotide sequence: TGTGCCAGCAAACGGACAGGGGTCGACTATGGCTACACCTTC.

J is TRBJ2-1 and V is TRBV20-1; D is uncertain. Trimming cost V 6 bases and J 10 bases, with 13 bases left between them. CDR1 is DFQATT, CDR2 SNEGSKA, per germline (reference sequence). This CDR3 comprises 11 residues. The DNA of the CDR3 is TGCAGTGCCCTAAGGCTGGGAGAGCAGTTCTTC. Translation: CSALRLGEQFF.

The genes are TRBV5-4 and TRBJ2-7, with TRBD1 matching 7 bases. Trimming took 4 bases from V and 5 from J; bases not matched to a gene: 9. CDR1 is SGHNT, CDR2 YYREEE, per germline (reference sequence). The CDR3 consists of 14 residues. The CDR3 bases are TGTGCCAGCAGCGAAGTGAACAGGGGCCACGAGCAGTACTTC. It translates to CASSEVNRGHEQYF.

On this clonotype: The junction departs from the called germline gene at one end, perhaps through a read error. The CDR3: CVSSPTVRGYNYGYTF. Here the CDR3 DNA reads TGTGTCAGCAGCCCTACCGTCCGTGGTTATAACTATGGCTACACCTTC. V and J are TRBV7-2 and TRBJ1-2; D unclear. Germline V gene lookup returns CDR1 SGHTA and CDR2 FQGNSA. This CDR3 has 16 amino acids.

V and J are TRBV27 and TRBJ2-3; no definite D call. CDR3 length: 16 residues. In germline, CDR1 is MNHEY, CDR2 SMNVEV (reference sequence). Trimming left V 6 bases short and J 5 bases short, with 21 bases between. The CDR3 sequence: CASRQGISTSGDTQYF. The CDR3 DNA follows: TGTGCCAGCAGGCAAGGAATTTCTACTTCGGGAGATACGCAGTATTTT.

This clonotype was picked up many times. The V gene is TRBV3-1, the J gene TRBJ2-6; TRBD1 matches at 9 bases. The germline V gene encodes CDR1 LGHDT and CDR2 YNNKEL (reference sequence). The CDR3 spans 18 residues. Unmatched junction bases numbered 10, after V lost 7 bases and J lost 0 bases. The CDR3 nucleotides read TGTGCCAGCACCCTCGACAGGGGGTCTTTCTCTGGGGCCAACGTCCTGACTTTC. Its translation: CASTLDRGSFSGANVLTF. Filled out from reference TRBV3-1 and TRBJ2-6, the complete variable domain reads DTAVSQTPKYLVTQMGNDKSIKCEQNLGHDTMYWYKQDSKKFLKIMFSYNNKELIINETVPNRFSPKSPDKAHLNLHINSLELGDSAVYFCASTLDRGSFSGANVLTFGAGSRLTVL.

Only a few counts were recorded for this clonotype. The chain recombines TRBV12-3 or TRBV12-4 with TRBJ2-5, with D perhaps matching TRBD2 (5 bases). This CDR3 has 14 residues. V lost 5 bases and J lost 1, with 11 bases in between. This CDR3 is CASSLRRTQETQYF. CDR3 bases: TGTGCCAGCAGTCTTCGGAGGACCCAAGAGACCCAGTACTTC.

In this sample, this clonotype turned up many times. The chain recombines TRBV18 with TRBJ1-2; no clear D gene. V was pared by 6 bases and J by 8 bases, with 22 bases between. Germline loops: CDR1 KGHSH, CDR2 LQKENI. This CDR3 comprises 15 residues. CDR3 protein: CASSPVSEAGLGYTF. CDR3 nucleotide sequence: TGTGCCAGCTCCCCAGTTTCAGAGGCTGGTCTAGGCTACACCTTC.

This clonotype was seen repeatedly, ten times or more. The gene calls are TRBV29-1 and TRBJ2-1, with a possible D match to TRBD2 (5 bases). Trimming shortened V by 4 bases and J by 10 bases, and 17 bases separated the two germline ends. CDR3 length: 13 residues. Germline CDR1 reads SQVTM; CDR2 reads ANQGSEA. The CDR3 here is CSVVRSADYEQFF. In DNA, the CDR3 is TGCAGCGTTGTTAGGTCAGCGGATTACGAGCAGTTCTTC.

The chain uses TRBV20-1 and TRBJ2-5; possibly TRBD1 for D (6 bases). The CDR3 consists of 15 residues. Trimming took 4 bases from V and 4 from J, leaving 19 bases between them. CDR1 is DFQATT and CDR2 is SNEGSKA in the germline V gene (reference sequence). CDR3 protein: CSAKSLGTGRETQYF. CDR3 bases: TGCAGTGCTAAGTCACTGGGAACAGGGCGAGAGACCCAGTACTTC.

The V gene is TRBV2, the J gene TRBJ1-5; D possibly corresponds to TRBD1 (6 bases). Germline CDR1 and CDR2: SNHLY and FYNNEI. The ends were cut back, 6 bases at V and 3 bases at J, with 15 bases in the middle. The CDR3 is 15 residues long. The CDR3: CASSTKRGANQPQHF. CDR3 nucleotide sequence: TGTGCCAGCAGCACTAAAAGGGGGGCCAATCAGCCCCAGCATTTT. The variable domain in full, completed from reference TRBV2 and TRBJ1-5, reads EPEVTQTPSHQVTQMGQEVILRCVPISNHLYFYWYRQILGQKVEFLVSFYNNEISEKSEIFDDQFSVERPDGSNFTLKIRSTKLEDSAMYFCASSTKRGANQPQHFGDGTRLSIL.

This clonotype occurred a few times. V gene TRBV7-8 combines with J gene TRBJ2-5; a weak D match, TRBD1 (6 bases). This CDR3 region has 14 residues. Germline loops: CDR1 SGHVS, CDR2 FQNEAQ. Trimming cost V 5 bases and J 3 bases, with 13 bases left between them. The CDR3 sequence is CASSRGTLKETQYF. The DNA for the CDR3 is TGTGCCAGCAGCAGAGGGACATTAAAAGAGACCCAGTACTTC.

This clonotype was detected a few times. This sequence joins TRBV4-3 and TRBJ2-3; D unclear. V was clipped by 1 base and J by 4 bases, with 21 bases between them. This CDR3 is 18 amino acids long. Germline-derived CDR1 and CDR2 are LGHNA and YSLEER. Here the CDR3 reads CASSQGPIKPDGSDTQYF. The DNA of the CDR3 is TGCGCCAGCAGCCAAGGACCCATAAAACCCGACGGATCAGATACGCAGTATTTT.

Only a few counts were recorded for this clonotype. This chain uses TRBV6-5 with TRBJ1-1; D ambiguous. The V gene lost 8 bases and the J gene lost 1 base, with 14 bases spanning the gap. CDR3 length: 14 residues. In germline, CDR1 is MNHEY, CDR2 SVGAGI. CDR3 amino acids: CASYRPGSNTEAFF. DNA for the CDR3: TGTGCCAGCTATAGGCCGGGTTCGAACACTGAAGCTTTCTTT.

This clonotype was observed a few times. The CDR3 spells CASSAETGNTRTDTQYF. Written as DNA, the CDR3 is TGTGCCAGCAGTGCCGAGACAGGGAACACCCGCACAGATACGCAGTATTTT. This sequence joins TRBV6-4 and TRBJ2-3; 7 bases align to TRBD1. The CDR3 is 17 amino acids. The ends lost 4 bases at V and 1 base at J; junction bases unmatched: 11. In germline, CDR1 is MRHNA, CDR2 SNTAGT.

This sequence joins TRBV19 and TRBJ2-1; 7 bases agree with TRBD1. The CDR3 totals 16 residues. With V trimmed by 4 bases and J by 4 bases, 10 bases remained unmatched. The germline V gene encodes CDR1 LNHDA and CDR2 SQIVND (reference sequence). The CDR3 sequence is CASSTSPGTDYNEQFF. CDR3 coding DNA: TGTGCCAGTAGTACTTCCCCCGGGACAGATTACAATGAGCAGTTCTTC.

This clonotype was observed at least ten times. A read error may account for a junction end that differs from germline. The chain carries TRBV20-1 and TRBJ1-5; no clear D. Germline V gene data show CDR1 as DFQATT and CDR2 as SNEGSKA (reference sequence). This CDR3 contains 15 residues. For the CDR3, the DNA is TGCAGTGCTAAGCCGGGATTCACTAGCTATCAGCCCCAGCATTTT. Protein product: CSAKPGFTSYQPQHF.

The sample holds a few counts of this clonotype. The chain recombines TRBV27 with TRBJ1-1; maybe TRBD1 (6 bases). V lost 11 bases and J 6 bases, leaving 16 bases between the germline ends. Germline lookup yields CDR1 MNHEY and CDR2 SMNVEV (reference sequence). The CDR3 length is 12 residues. CDR3: CAVLRGEAEAFF. The DNA of the CDR3 is TGTGCCGTACTTAGGGGGGAGGCTGAAGCTTTCTTT.

The V gene is TRBV2, the J gene TRBJ1-5, with TRBD1 matching 9 bases. Trimming at V came to 8 bases and at J to 1 base, leaving 6 bases not matched to a gene. CDR1 and CDR2 (germline): SNHLY, FYNNEI. This CDR3 is 15 amino acids long. DNA for the CDR3: TGTGCCAGCGGGAGGACAGGGGCGAGCAATCAGCCCCAGCATTTT. Translation gives CASGRTGASNQPQHF.

This clonotype was detected a few times. The chain is built from TRBV7-7 and TRBJ2-5; tentatively, D is TRBD2 (5 bases). Between the trimmed V and J ends, which lost 5 bases and 2 bases, there was a span of 9 bases. The length of the CDR3 is 13 residues. In germline, CDR1 is SSHAT, CDR2 FNYEAQ (reference sequence). CDR3 protein: CASSPRRQETQYF. The CDR3 nucleotides are TGTGCCAGCAGCCCAAGGAGGCAAGAGACCCAGTACTTC.